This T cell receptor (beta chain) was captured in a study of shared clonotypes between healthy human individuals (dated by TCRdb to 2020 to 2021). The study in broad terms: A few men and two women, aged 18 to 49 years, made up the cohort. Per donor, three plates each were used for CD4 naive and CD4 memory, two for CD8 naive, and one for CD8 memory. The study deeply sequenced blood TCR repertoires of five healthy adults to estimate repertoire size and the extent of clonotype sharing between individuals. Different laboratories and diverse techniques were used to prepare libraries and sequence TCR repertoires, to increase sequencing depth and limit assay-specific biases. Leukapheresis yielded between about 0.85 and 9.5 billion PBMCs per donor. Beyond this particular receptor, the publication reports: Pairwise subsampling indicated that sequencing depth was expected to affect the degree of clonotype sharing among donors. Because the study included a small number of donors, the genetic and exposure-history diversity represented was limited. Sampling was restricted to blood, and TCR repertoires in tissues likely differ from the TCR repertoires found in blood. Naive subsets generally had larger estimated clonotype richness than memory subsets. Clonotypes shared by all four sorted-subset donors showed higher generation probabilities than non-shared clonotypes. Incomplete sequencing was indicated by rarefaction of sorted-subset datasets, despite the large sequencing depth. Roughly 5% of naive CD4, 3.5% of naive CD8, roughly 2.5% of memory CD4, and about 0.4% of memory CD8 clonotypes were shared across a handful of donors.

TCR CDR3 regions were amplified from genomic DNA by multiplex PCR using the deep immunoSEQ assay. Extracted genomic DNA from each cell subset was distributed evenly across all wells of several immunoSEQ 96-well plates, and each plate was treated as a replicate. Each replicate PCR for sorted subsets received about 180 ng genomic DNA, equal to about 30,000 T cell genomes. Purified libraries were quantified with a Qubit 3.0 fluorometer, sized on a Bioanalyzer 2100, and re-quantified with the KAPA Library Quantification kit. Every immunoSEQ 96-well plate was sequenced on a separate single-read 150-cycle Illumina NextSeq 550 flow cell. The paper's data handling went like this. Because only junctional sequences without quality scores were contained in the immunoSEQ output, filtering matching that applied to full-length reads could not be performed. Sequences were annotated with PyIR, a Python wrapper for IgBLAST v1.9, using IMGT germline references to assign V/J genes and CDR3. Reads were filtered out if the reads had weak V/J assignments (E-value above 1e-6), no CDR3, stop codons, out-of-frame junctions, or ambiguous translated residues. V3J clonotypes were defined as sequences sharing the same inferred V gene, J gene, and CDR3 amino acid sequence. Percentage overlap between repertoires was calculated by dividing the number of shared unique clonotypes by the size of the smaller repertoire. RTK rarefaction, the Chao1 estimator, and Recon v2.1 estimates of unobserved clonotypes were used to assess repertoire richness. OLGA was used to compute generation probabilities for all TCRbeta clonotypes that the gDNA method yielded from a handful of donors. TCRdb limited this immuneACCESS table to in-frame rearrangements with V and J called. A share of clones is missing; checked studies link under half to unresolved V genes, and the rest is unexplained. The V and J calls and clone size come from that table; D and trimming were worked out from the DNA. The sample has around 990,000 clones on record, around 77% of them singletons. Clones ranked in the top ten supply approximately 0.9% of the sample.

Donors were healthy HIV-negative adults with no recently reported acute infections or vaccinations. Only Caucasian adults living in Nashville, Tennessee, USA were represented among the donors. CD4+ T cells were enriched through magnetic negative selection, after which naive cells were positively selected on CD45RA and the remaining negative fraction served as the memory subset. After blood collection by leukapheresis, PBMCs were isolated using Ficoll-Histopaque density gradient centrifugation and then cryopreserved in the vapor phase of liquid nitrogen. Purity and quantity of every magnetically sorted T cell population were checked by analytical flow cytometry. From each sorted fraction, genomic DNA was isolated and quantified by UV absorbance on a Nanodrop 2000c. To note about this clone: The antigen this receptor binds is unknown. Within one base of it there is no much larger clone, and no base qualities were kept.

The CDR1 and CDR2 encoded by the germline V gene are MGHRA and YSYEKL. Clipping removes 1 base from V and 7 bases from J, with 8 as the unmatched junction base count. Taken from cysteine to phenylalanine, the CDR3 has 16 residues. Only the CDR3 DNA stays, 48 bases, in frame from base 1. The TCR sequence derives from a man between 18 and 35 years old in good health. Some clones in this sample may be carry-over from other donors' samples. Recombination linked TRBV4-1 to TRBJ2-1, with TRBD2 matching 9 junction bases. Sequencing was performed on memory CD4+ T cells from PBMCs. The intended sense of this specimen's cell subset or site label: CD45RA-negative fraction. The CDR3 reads CASSQVVAGGGNEQFF. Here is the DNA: TGCGCCAGCAGCCAAGTAGTGGCGGGAGGGGGGAATGAGCAGTTCTTC.